The clone carrying this T cell receptor beta chain occurred a few times. The V gene lost 8 bases and the J gene lost 0 bases, with 13 bases spanning the gap. Germline lookup yields CDR1 MNHEY and CDR2 SVGEGT. CDR3 size: 15 residues. Unique molecular identifiers were used in preparing the TCRbeta library. TCRdb re-called the PCR reads with MiXCR, one entry per CDR3 protein. Here the sample spans roughly 500,000 distinct CDR3 sequences, approximately 20% being singletons. This record belongs to a study of T-cell reconstitution after alpha-beta-depleted transplantation in children. This chain connects TRBV6-2 or TRBV6-3 to TRBJ2-2; D may correspond to TRBD1 or TRBD2 (5 bases each). Sample: PBMCs from the stem cell graft donor, taken from the stem cell graft. The origin of this receptor is a human donor who donated a stem cell graft to a child with acute lymphoblastic leukemia. The chain's CDR3 is CASPVGPANTGELFF. The CDR3 nucleotides are TGTGCCAGCCCCGTGGGACCAGCGAACACCGGGGAGCTGTTTTTT.